This T cell receptor (beta chain) was recovered during a study of control samples from healthy donors and cancer patients. Germline V gene data show CDR1 as SGHVS and CDR2 as FNYEAQ. The ends were cut back, 5 bases at V and 1 base at J, with 20 bases in the middle. CDR3 size: 18 residues. Libraries were prepared by immunoSEQ multiplex PCR; TCRdb keeps only in-frame clonotypes and omits some of them. Counted here are tens of thousands of clones, around 79% occurring once; the ten biggest clones make up roughly a fifth. This clone was seen just once. This chain joins TRBV7-6 and TRBJ2-2, with D possibly matching TRBD1 (6 bases). Sequenced: PBMCs. The receptor was isolated from a man in his 60s with head and neck cancer. CDR3 loop: CASSRDIRDTLNTGELFF. The CDR3 DNA is TGTGCCAGCAGCCGGGACATTCGGGACACCTTGAACACCGGGGAGCTGTTTTTT.